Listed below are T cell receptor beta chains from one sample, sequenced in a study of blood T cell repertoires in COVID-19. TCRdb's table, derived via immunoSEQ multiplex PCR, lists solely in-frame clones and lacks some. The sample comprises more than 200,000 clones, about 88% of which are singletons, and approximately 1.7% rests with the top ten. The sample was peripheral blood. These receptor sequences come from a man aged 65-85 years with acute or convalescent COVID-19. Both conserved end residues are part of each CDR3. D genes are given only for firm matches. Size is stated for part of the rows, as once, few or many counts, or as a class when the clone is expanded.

TGTGCCAGCAGCTCCCCTAGCGGGAGGGCTACCGGGGAGCTGTTTTTT,CASSSPSGRATGELFF,TRBJ2-2,TRBD2,NA,TRBV5-4
TGTGCCAGCAGCGTCCAGAACACCGGGGAGCTGTTTTTT,CASSVQNTGELFF,TRBJ2-2,NA,NA,TRBV11-2
TGTGCCAGCAGCAAATTGGTCTTAGGCGGGGGGTACAATGAGCAGTTCTTC,CASSKLVLGGGYNEQFF,TRBJ2-1,NA,NA,TRBV21-1
TGTGCCAGCAGCCGGGACAACATGAACACTGAAGCTTTCTTT,CASSRDNMNTEAFF,TRBJ1-1,NA,NA,TRBV7-2
TGTGCCAGCAGCTTGGCCGGTAGCTCTGGGCAGTTCTTC,CASSLAGSSGQFF,TRBJ2-1,NA,NA,TRBV5-6
TGTGCCAGCAGCTTAGGGACTATAACAGATACGCAGTATTTT,CASSLGTITDTQYF,TRBJ2-3,TRBD2,NA,TRBV5-4
TGTGCCAGCTCTCTGGGACCTAGGGGGACTGAAGCTTTCTTT,CASSLGPRGTEAFF,TRBJ1-1,NA,NA,TRBV18
TGTGCCAGCAGCATCGGGGAAATAGGCGAGCAGTACTTC,CASSIGEIGEQYF,TRBJ2-7,NA,NA,TRBV11-2
TGTGCCAGCAGTCCGCGCCCTCTCGATTCACCCCTCCACTTT,CASSPRPLDSPLHF,TRBJ1-6,NA,few,TRBV27
TGTGCCAGCAGTATTGACAGGGTCGGCTACACCTTC,CASSIDRVGYTF,TRBJ1-2,TRBD1,NA,TRBV2
TGCAGCGTTGAACAGAACACTGAAGCTTTCTTT,CSVEQNTEAFF,TRBJ1-1,NA,NA,TRBV29-1
TGTGCCAGCAGACACGACAGGGGCGAATACGAGCAGTACTTC,CASRHDRGEYEQYF,TRBJ2-7,TRBD1,NA,TRBV28
TGTGCCAGCAGATCCGGGACAGACTCCTACGAGCAGTACTTC,CASRSGTDSYEQYF,TRBJ2-7,TRBD1,NA,TRBV7-2
TGTGCCAGCAGCCCATATCAAAGAGAAGAGACCCAGTACTTC,CASSPYQREETQYF,TRBJ2-5,NA,NA,TRBV28
TGTGCCAGCAGCTTGTTACTCTATGGGGCAGAGAATCAGCCCCAGCATTTT,CASSLLLYGAENQPQHF,TRBJ1-5,NA,NA,TRBV5-6